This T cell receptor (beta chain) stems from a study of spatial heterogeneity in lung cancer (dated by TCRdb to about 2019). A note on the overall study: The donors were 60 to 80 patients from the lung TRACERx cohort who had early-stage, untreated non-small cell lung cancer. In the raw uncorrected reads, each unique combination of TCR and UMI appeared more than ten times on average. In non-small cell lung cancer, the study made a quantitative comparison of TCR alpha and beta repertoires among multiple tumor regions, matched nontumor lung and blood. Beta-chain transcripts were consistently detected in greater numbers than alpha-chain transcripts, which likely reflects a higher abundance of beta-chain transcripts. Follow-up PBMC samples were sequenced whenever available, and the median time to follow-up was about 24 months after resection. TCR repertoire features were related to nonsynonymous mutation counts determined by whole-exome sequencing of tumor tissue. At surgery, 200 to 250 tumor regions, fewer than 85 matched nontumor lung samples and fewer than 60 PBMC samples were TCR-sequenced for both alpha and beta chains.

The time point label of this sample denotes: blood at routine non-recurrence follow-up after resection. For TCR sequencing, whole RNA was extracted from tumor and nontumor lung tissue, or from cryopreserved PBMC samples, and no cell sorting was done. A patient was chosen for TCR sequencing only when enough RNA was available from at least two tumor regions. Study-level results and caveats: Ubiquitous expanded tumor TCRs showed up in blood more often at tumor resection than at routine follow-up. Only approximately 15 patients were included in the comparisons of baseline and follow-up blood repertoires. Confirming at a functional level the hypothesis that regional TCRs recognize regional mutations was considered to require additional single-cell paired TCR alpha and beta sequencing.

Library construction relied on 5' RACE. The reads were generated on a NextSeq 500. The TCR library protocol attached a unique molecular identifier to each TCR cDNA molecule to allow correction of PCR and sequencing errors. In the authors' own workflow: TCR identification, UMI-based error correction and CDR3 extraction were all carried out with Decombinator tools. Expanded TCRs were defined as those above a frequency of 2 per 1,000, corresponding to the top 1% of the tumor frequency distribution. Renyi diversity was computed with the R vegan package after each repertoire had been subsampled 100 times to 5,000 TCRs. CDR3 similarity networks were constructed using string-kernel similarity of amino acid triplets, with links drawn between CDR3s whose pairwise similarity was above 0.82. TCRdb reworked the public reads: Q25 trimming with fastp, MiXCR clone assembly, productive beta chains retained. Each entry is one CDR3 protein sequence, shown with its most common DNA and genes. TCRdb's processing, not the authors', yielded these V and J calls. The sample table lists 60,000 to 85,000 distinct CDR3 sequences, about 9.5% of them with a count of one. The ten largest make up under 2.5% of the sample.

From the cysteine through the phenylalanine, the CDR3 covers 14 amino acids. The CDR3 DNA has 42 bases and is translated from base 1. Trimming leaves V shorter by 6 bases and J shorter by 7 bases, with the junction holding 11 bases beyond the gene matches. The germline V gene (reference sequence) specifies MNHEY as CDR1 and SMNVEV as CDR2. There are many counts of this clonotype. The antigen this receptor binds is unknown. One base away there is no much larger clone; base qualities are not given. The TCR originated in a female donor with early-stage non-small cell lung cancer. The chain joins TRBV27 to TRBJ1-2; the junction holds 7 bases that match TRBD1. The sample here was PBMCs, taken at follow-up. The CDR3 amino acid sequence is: CASRQTGTAGGYTF. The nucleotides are TGTGCCAGCAGACAAACCGGGACAGCCGGTGGCTACACCTTC.